The clone carrying this T cell receptor (beta chain) was observed once. This sample was included in a study of cytomegalovirus exposure and HLA in healthy donors. Study background: Within the Caucasian-associated ancestry cluster were roughly 82% of the approximately 400 genotyped donors.

The V end was cut by 5 bases, the J end by 12 bases, with 33 bases between. The CDR3 sequence is 18 residues long. The germline CDR1 and CDR2 sequences are SEHNR and FQNEAQ (reference sequence). This PCR relied on a set of 60 Vbeta primers and 13 Jbeta primers. Measured with immunoSEQ multiplex PCR; TCRdb has only the in-frame clones, and not every one. This table has 150,000 to 200,000 clones, roughly 85% appearing once. The V and J genes are TRBV7-9 and TRBJ2-3, with D perhaps TRBD1 (6 bases). The sample taken for sequencing was PBMCs. The source is a man in his forties in good health and CMV-seronegative. CDR3: CASSPWGRAVNPTSRQYF. The CDR3 DNA reads TGTGCCAGCAGCCCATGGGGGCGGGCGGTTAACCCCACCAGTAGACAGTATTTT.